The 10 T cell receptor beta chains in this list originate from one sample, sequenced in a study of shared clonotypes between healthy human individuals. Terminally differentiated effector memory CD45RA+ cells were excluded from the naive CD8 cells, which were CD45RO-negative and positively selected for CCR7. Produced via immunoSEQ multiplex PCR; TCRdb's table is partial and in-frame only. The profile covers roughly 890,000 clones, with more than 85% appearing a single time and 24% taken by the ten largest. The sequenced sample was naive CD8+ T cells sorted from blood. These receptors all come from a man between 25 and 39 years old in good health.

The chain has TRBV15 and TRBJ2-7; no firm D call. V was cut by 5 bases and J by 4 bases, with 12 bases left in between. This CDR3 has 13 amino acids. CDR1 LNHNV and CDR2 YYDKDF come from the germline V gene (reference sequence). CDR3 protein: CATSGSIGYEQYF. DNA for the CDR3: TGTGCCACCAGCGGCAGTATAGGGTACGAGCAGTACTTC. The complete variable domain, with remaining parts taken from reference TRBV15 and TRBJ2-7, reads DAMVIQNPRYQVTQFGKPVTLSCSQTLNHNVMYWYQQKSSQAPKLLFHYYDKDFNNEADTPDNFQSRRPNTSFCFLDIRSPGLGDTAMYLCATSGSIGYEQYFGPGTRLTVT.

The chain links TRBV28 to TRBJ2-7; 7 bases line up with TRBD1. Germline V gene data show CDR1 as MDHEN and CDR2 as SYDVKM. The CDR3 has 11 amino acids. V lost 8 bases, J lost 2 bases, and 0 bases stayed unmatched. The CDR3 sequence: CASGQAYEQYF. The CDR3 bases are TGTGCCAGCGGACAGGCCTACGAGCAGTACTTC.

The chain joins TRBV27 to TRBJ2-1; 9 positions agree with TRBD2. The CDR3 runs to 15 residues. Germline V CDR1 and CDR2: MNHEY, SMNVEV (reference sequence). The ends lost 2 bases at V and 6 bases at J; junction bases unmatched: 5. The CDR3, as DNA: TGTGCCAGCAGTTTAGGTGTAGCGGGAGTCAATGAGCAGTTCTTC. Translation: CASSLGVAGVNEQFF.

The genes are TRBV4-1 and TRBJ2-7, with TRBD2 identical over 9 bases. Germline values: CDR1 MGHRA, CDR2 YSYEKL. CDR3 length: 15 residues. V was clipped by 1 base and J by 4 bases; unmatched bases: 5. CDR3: CASSQVGSGRYEQYF. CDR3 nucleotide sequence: TGCGCCAGCAGCCAAGTCGGGAGCGGGAGGTACGAGCAGTACTTC.

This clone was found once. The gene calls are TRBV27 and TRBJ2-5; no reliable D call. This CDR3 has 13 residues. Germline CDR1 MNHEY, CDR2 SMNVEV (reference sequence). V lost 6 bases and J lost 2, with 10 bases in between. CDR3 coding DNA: TGTGCCAGCAGCCCCGTGGGGCAAGAGACCCAGTACTTC. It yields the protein CASSPVGQETQYF.

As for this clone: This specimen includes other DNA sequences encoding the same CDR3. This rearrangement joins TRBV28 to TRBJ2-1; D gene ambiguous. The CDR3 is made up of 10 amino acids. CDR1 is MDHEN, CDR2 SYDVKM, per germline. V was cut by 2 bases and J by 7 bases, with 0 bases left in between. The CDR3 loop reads CASSLNEQFF. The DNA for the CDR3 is TGTGCCAGCAGTTTAAATGAGCAGTTCTTC.

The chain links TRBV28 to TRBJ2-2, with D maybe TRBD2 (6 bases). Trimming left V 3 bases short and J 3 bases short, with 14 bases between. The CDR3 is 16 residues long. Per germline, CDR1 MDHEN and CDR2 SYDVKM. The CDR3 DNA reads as TGTGCCAGCAGTTTCTTCGGGGAGGCGTACACCGGGGAGCTGTTTTTT. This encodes CASSFFGEAYTGELFF.

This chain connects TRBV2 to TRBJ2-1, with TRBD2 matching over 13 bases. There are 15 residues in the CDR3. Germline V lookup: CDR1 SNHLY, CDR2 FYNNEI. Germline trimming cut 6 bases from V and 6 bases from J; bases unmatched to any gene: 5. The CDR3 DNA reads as TGTGCCAGCAGAAGACTAGCGGGAGGTACCAATGAGCAGTTCTTC. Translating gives CASRRLAGGTNEQFF.

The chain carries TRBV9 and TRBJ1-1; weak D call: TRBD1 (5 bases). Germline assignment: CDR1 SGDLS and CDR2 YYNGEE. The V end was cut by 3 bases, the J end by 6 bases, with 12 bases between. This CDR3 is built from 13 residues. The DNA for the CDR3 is TGTGCCAGCAGCGCCGGTGGGGGACCTGAAGCTTTCTTT. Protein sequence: CASSAGGGPEAFF.

In DNA form, the CDR3 reads TGTGCCAGCAGTCGCCTCCGACAGGCGTATCAGCCCCAGCATTTT. It encodes CASSRLRQAYQPQHF. The gene calls are TRBV28 and TRBJ1-5, with D perhaps TRBD1 (6 bases). CDR3 size: 15 residues. CDR1 is MDHEN, CDR2 SYDVKM, per germline. Trimming took 5 bases from V and 5 from J, leaving 16 bases between them.